This T cell receptor beta chain came from a study of T cells in Graves' hyperthyroidism and ophthalmopathy. Across the whole study: Peripheral blood draws took place at initial diagnosis, ahead of any treatment.

Graves' hyperthyroidism was deemed stable absent ophthalmopathy progression within 18 months. It was uncontrolled infection, other autoimmune disease, pregnancy or lactation that excluded patients. Germline V gives CDR1 MNHEY, CDR2 SMNVEV (reference sequence). The CDR3 covers 14 residues. V was cut by 7 bases and J by 0 bases, with 10 bases left in between. Amplified TCR beta CDR3 regions came from RNA transcripts. An initial round of RT-PCR targeting the TCR CDR3 relied on the HTBI primer set. From the multiplex PCR reads, TCRdb called clonotypes with MiXCR, one entry per CDR3 protein. The data hold some 500,000 distinct CDR3 sequences, with roughly an eighth observed a single time. This clonotype was seen many times.

The chain recombines TRBV27 with TRBJ2-4; TRBD1 is a possible D gene (5 bases). Sequencing was done on a sample of blood. The receptor was isolated from a woman aged 18-35 years with Graves' hyperthyroidism. The CDR3 nucleotides read TGTGCCAGCACCAATAGGGGAGCCAAAAACATTCAGTACTTC. Translated: CASTNRGAKNIQYF.